The entry below describes one T cell receptor (beta chain). This clonotype has a count of ten or more. Its antigen is not yet known. Base qualities are not recorded, but no much larger clone differs from it by a single base. The V end loses 10 bases and the J end loses 5 bases, and a stretch of 18 bases separates them. The CDR3 has 14 amino acids, counting the end cysteine and phenylalanine. Solely the CDR3 DNA is kept, with 42 bases framed from the first base. Via the germline V gene (reference sequence), CDR1 is LNHDA and CDR2 SQIVND. This sample was included in a study of T cells in Graves' hyperthyroidism and ophthalmopathy (dated by TCRdb to between 2019 and 2020). For the wider study: Peripheral blood samples were taken at the time of initial diagnosis, prior to any treatment. The roughly 100 discovery patients were divided at random into training and test sets in a 7:3 ratio. In several Graves' hyperthyroidism patients, the study also compared T-cell repertoires from thyroid tissue with T-cell repertoires from blood. According to the paper, TCR Vbeta CDR3 sequencing was carried out on 120 to 150 peripheral blood samples, which came from approximately 41 ophthalmopathy, under 85 hyperthyroidism and about 17 progressor patients. A discovery cohort of roughly 100 patients, 43 with Graves' ophthalmopathy and fewer than 65 with stable Graves' hyperthyroidism, was used to find distinguishing TCR V-J signatures. After sampling, hyperthyroidism patients received methimazole starting at 30 mg daily, and ophthalmopathy patients received high-dose intravenous methylprednisolone. Whether ophthalmopathy could be predicted prospectively was tested in an independent validation cohort made up of fewer than 20 hyperthyroidism patients plus 17 patients who later progressed to ophthalmopathy.

Stable Graves' hyperthyroidism was defined as the absence of progression to ophthalmopathy over 18 months of follow-up. Hyperthyroidism patients were newly diagnosed, had a disease duration of under 2 months, and were aged 18 to 65 years. The study excluded patients with uncontrolled infections, other autoimmune diseases, pregnancy or lactation. Diagnoses were established on the basis of clinical symptoms, serum thyroxine and TRAb, thyroid ultrasound, and orbital computed tomography. Ficoll-Paque density gradient centrifugation was used to isolate PBMCs from 9.5 to 10 ml of fresh peripheral blood. Total RNA was extracted with Trizol reagent, and quality was checked on an Agilent 2100 Bioanalyzer. On the study overall, not on this receptor specifically: A model built on a 13 V-J signature distinguished ophthalmopathy from stable hyperthyroidism, reaching around 87% sensitivity and 81% to 83% specificity in cross-validation and 80%/75% in testing. Most expanded thyroid clonotypes (frequency above 0.001) were also detected in blood, suggesting blood repertoires may reflect thyroid immune responses. During validation, the model predicted progression to ophthalmopathy a median of about 6.5 months ahead of onset, with around 71% sensitivity and roughly 75% specificity. No statistical method was used to set the sample size in advance, and investigators knew the group allocation.

Amplification of TCR beta CDR3 regions was carried out from RNA transcripts. A first-round RT-PCR of the TCR CDR3 used the HTBI primer set with the Qiagen OneStep RT-PCR kit. Libraries were constructed in a second round of multiplex PCR, after which size selection and purification were carried out. The libraries were sequenced on an Illumina HiSeq2000 using paired-end 100 bp reads. As for the authors' bioinformatics: SOAPnuke was used to process the raw data, removing reads that contained adapters or uncalled bases, had a mean Phred below 15, or lacked an exact match to the constant primer or identifier. High-quality paired reads were merged with COPE v1.2.5, and unique nucleotide sequences were defined as clonotypes. MiTCR v1.1 was used to align clonotypes to the IMGT TRBV, TRBD and TRBJ reference segments. The analysis was restricted to V-J combinations with a frequency above 0.0001, which together covered just over 99% of the repertoires. A TCS score was defined as the ratio of F50 (clonal expansion) to E x V (chaos), with BLOSUM62-based TCRdist applied between CDR3 peptides within each V-J. Welch's t-statistics and random forest reduced fewer than 600 V-J features to under 15, which were used in a naive Bayes classifier (R e1071). Clones were called with MiXCR by TCRdb after fastp trimmed the public reads at Q25, and only in-frame beta chains were retained. Under each unique CDR3 protein, matching rows form one entry showing the most common genes and DNA. The V and J calls and clone size are TCRdb's, not the authors'. The sample data list 94,000 or so distinct CDR3 sequences, and around 52% of these were observed just once. Around 27% of the sample goes to the ten largest clones.

This clonotype originated in a woman between 40 and 50 years old with Graves' hyperthyroidism. The sequencing input was blood. This chain is built from TRBV19 and TRBJ1-5, and perhaps TRBD1 as D gene, on 5 matching bases. In nucleotides, the sequence is TGTGCCACGAAAGGGGCAGGCAACGATCAGCCCCAGCATTTT. Its product reads: CATKGAGNDQPQHF. The reference TRBV19 and TRBJ1-5 proteins fill in what lies around the CDR3, so the full variable domain reads DGGITQSPKYLFRKEGQNVTLSCEQNLNHDAMYWYRQDPGQGLRLIYYSQIVNDFQKGDIAEGYSVSREKKESFPLTVTSAQKNPTAFYLCATKGAGNDQPQHFGDGTRLSIL.